This is a list of T cell receptor beta chains from one sample in a study of identical twins. TCRdb reprocessed the 5' RACE reads via MiXCR and lists one record per CDR3 protein. The table records 1.5 million or so distinct CDR3 sequences, less than 40% of them present only once. The sample comprised cord blood. These receptors were taken from a newborn girl in good health. CDR3s include the opening cysteine and the closing phenylalanine or tryptophan. D genes are given only for firm matches. Clone size is shown for a subset of rows, as once, few, many or a class of expanded clone.

size	J	V	D	CDR3	DNA
few	TRBJ2-6	TRBV14	TRBD1	CASSQEGQVLTGANVLTF	TGTGCCAGCAGCCAAGAGGGACAGGTGCTTACTGGGGCCAACGTCCTGACTTTC
.	TRBJ1-1	TRBV12-5	.	CASGPGQMNTEAFF	TGTGCTAGTGGTCCGGGACAAATGAACACTGAAGCTTTCTTT
.	TRBJ2-1	TRBV4-1	.	CASSQERLEQFF	TGCGCCAGCAGCCAAGAGAGGCTTGAGCAGTTCTTC
.	TRBJ2-3	TRBV24-1	.	CATSDYLTGDTQYF	TGTGCCACCAGTGATTACCTTACAGGGGATACGCAGTATTTT
.	TRBJ2-3	TRBV9	TRBD2	CASSVATWSSGSGDTQYF	TGTGCCAGCAGCGTAGCTACGTGGTCTAGCGGGAGTGGGGATACGCAGTATTTT
few	TRBJ2-1	TRBV2	.	CATGHLEADEQFF	TGTGCCACCGGGCACTTAGAAGCCGATGAGCAGTTCTTC
.	TRBJ1-1	TRBV30	.	CAWRGMNTEAFF	TGTGCCTGGAGGGGAATGAACACTGAAGCTTTCTTT
.	TRBJ2-1	TRBV9	TRBD2	CASSVEIGLAGWNEQFF	TGTGCCAGCAGCGTAGAGATTGGGCTAGCGGGGTGGAATGAGCAGTTCTTC
.	TRBJ2-3	TRBV29-1	.	CSVDKGTDTQYF	TGCAGCGTTGACAAGGGAACAGATACGCAGTATTTT
.	TRBJ2-1	TRBV20-1	TRBD2	CSAPGLGSNEQFF	TGCAGTGCCCCGGGACTAGGGAGCAATGAGCAGTTCTTC
.	TRBJ2-7	TRBV6-5	.	CASSYSGAHEQYF	TGTGCCAGCAGTTACTCGGGTGCCCACGAGCAGTACTTC
few	TRBJ2-3	TRBV2	.	CASSALGLSPRTDTQYF	TGTGCCAGCAGTGCCCTCGGACTATCCCCTCGGACAGATACGCAGTATTTT
.	TRBJ2-7	TRBV12-3/TRBV12-4	TRBD2	CASSLVFSGLAGPSQPYNEQYF	TGTGCCAGCAGTTTAGTTTTCTCCGGACTAGCGGGACCTAGCCAACCCTACAATGAGCAGTACTTC
.	TRBJ1-4	TRBV6-6	.	CASSYSRGSTNEKLFF	TGTGCCAGCAGTTACTCACGGGGCTCAACTAATGAAAAACTGTTTTTT
few	TRBJ2-5	TRBV21-1	.	CASSPRSRVEDEQYF	TGTGCCAGCAGCCCTCGATCTAGAGTCGAGGATGAGCAGTACTTC
many	TRBJ2-7	TRBV20-1	.	CSASLSSREEQYF	TGCAGTGCTAGTCTCTCCTCTAGGGAGGAGCAGTACTTC
.	TRBJ2-1	TRBV15	.	CATSRDLANSYNEQFF	TGTGCCACCAGCAGAGATCTAGCGAATTCCTACAATGAGCAGTTCTTC
.	TRBJ2-7	TRBV28	TRBD1	CASSSDRGSSYEQYF	TGTGCCAGCAGTTCGGACAGGGGATCTAGTTACGAGCAGTACTTC
many	TRBJ1-4	TRBV12-3/TRBV12-4	.	CASSSGTRNEKLFF	TGTGCCAGCAGTAGCGGGACCCGTAATGAAAAACTGTTTTTT
.	TRBJ2-3	TRBV20-1	.	CSAPRGLIRTDTQYF	TGCAGTGCCCCTCGGGGACTTATCCGCACAGATACGCAGTATTTT
.	TRBJ2-7	TRBV28	.	CASSPESGLRGYEQYF	TGTGCCAGCAGTCCAGAATCGGGGCTTCGGGGATACGAGCAGTACTTC
many	TRBJ1-5	TRBV28	.	CATQGSNQPQHF	TGTGCCACCCAGGGGAGCAATCAGCCCCAGCATTTT
.	TRBJ1-2	TRBV20-1	.	CSRWGYTF	TGCAGTCGTTGGGGCTACACCTTC
.	TRBJ2-5	TRBV20-1	TRBD2	CSARFPGEGETQYF	TGCAGTGCTAGATTCCCCGGGGAGGGAGAGACCCAGTACTTC
many	TRBJ2-5	TRBV29-1	.	CSVGGLQETQYF	TGCAGCGTTGGGGGGCTCCAAGAGACCCAGTACTTC
few	TRBJ2-1	TRBV3-1	TRBD2	CASSQADGGTRSREEFF	TGTGCCAGCAGCCAAGCCGATGGCGGGACTAGATCTAGGGAGGAGTTCTTC
.	TRBJ2-2	TRBV27	TRBD1	CASSSYRGSDTGELFF	TGTGCCAGCAGTTCATACAGGGGATCGGACACCGGGGAGCTGTTTTTT
.	TRBJ2-3	TRBV10-3	.	CAISEWGVRADTQYF	TGTGCCATCAGTGAGTGGGGGGTGAGGGCAGATACGCAGTATTTT
.	TRBJ2-1	TRBV11-2	TRBD2	CASNFKPRTSGGASYNEQFF	TGTGCCAGCAACTTTAAGCCACGGACTAGCGGGGGGGCCTCCTACAATGAGCAGTTCTTC
once	TRBJ2-3	TRBV5-5	TRBD1	CASSLRPGQRATDTQYF	TGTGCCAGCAGCTTGAGACCGGGACAGCGAGCAACAGATACGCAGTATTTT
.	TRBJ1-6	TRBV13	.	CASSLGQGRGSYNSPLHF	TGTGCCAGCAGCTTAGGCCAGGGCAGAGGATCCTATAATTCACCCCTCCACTTT
many	TRBJ2-3	TRBV7-2	TRBD2	CASSLAWLAGTDTQYF	TGTGCCAGCAGCTTAGCATGGCTAGCGGGAACAGATACGCAGTATTTT
.	TRBJ1-1	TRBV4-2	.	CASSQEGALNTEAFF	TGTGCCAGCAGCCAAGAGGGGGCCCTGAACACTGAAGCTTTCTTT
.	TRBJ2-3	TRBV10-1	.	CASGDLWASTDTQYF	TGCGCCAGCGGTGATCTGTGGGCTAGCACAGATACGCAGTATTTT